This is a list of T cell receptor beta chains from one sample in a study of blood T cell repertoires in COVID-19. This table comes from immunoSEQ multiplex PCR, and its TCRdb copy is limited to in-frame clones, with some not included. This table holds about 130,000 clones, around 86% found once. Sequences were obtained from peripheral blood. These receptors were obtained from a woman between 65 and 79 years old with COVID-19, enrolled during active disease. Both conserved end residues are part of each CDR3. The order of the fields is J gene, CDR3 length, V gene, CDR3 protein.

J gene: TRBJ2-7
CDR3 length: 16
V gene: TRBV11-2
CDR3 protein: CASSLRIAGGPYEQYF

J gene: TRBJ1-2
CDR3 length: 15
V gene: TRBV5-5
CDR3 protein: CASSLDGWQDYGYTF

J gene: TRBJ2-3
CDR3 length: 15
V gene: TRBV27
CDR3 protein: CASSLGAGWTDTQYF

J gene: TRBJ1-2
CDR3 length: 16
V gene: TRBV3-1/TRBV3-2
CDR3 protein: CASSPSADRGQYGYTF

J gene: TRBJ1-3
CDR3 length: 15
V gene: TRBV2
CDR3 protein: CASSTRSGFGNTIYF

J gene: TRBJ1-4
CDR3 length: 16
V gene: TRBV28
CDR3 protein: CASSLSYSHSNEKLFF

J gene: TRBJ2-7
CDR3 length: 14
V gene: TRBV7-2
CDR3 protein: CASSLGSHSYEQYF

J gene: TRBJ1-2
CDR3 length: 14
V gene: TRBV28
CDR3 protein: CASSFEARSYGYTF

J gene: TRBJ1-3
CDR3 length: 17
V gene: TRBV6-6
CDR3 protein: CASSRSQGNRSGNTIYF

J gene: TRBJ1-2
CDR3 length: 13
V gene: TRBV29-1
CDR3 protein: CSVESQSGYGYTF

J gene: TRBJ1-4
CDR3 length: 15
V gene: TRBV28
CDR3 protein: CASRGDRATNEKLFF

J gene: TRBJ2-5
CDR3 length: 14
V gene: TRBV7-2
CDR3 protein: CASRTSGGYETQYF

J gene: TRBJ1-5
CDR3 length: 15
V gene: TRBV2
CDR3 protein: CASSTRAYSNQPQHF

J gene: TRBJ2-1
CDR3 length: 14
V gene: TRBV6-5
CDR3 protein: CASSFHTELNEQFF

J gene: TRBJ2-5
CDR3 length: 17
V gene: TRBV6-6
CDR3 protein: CASSQSPVAGVQETQYF

J gene: TRBJ1-6
CDR3 length: 15
V gene: TRBV7-9
CDR3 protein: CASSLALQRGSPLHF

J gene: TRBJ2-2
CDR3 length: 18
V gene: TRBV28
CDR3 protein: CASSLVGRGTASTGELFF